This T cell receptor beta chain emerged from a study of blood T cell repertoires in COVID-19. For the study at large: There were acute and convalescent COVID-19 samples, and they came from the United States, Italy and Spain. The cDNA or gDNA used as material had been derived from T cells, B-cell-depleted T cells, or PBMCs.

Per the original methods: By means of reference gene primer amplification, nucleated cell counts were estimated. Assay used: immunoSEQ multiplex PCR; TCRdb lists only in-frame clones, some missing. That table gives V, J and clone size, and the DNA gave D and trimming. The sample records 60,000 to 90,000 clones, 75% to 90% being singletons. CDR1 is MNHEY and CDR2 is SVGEGT in the germline V gene. Trimming took off 2 bases at V and 10 bases at J, with 9 bases between the two ends. The CDR3 consists of 11 residues. This sequence originates from a man between 60 and 75 years old with active or convalescent COVID-19. Material for sequencing was peripheral blood. The chain carries TRBV6-2 or TRBV6-3 and TRBJ2-7, with D hard to call. CDR3 region: CASSYRGSQYF. CDR3 sequence (DNA): TGTGCCAGCAGTTACAGAGGATCTCAGTACTTC.